The 11 T cell receptor beta chains listed next were all sequenced from one sample in a study of OX40 agonist ivuxolimab in advanced cancers. Using immunoSEQ multiplex PCR, the repertoire was profiled, and TCRdb retains in-frame clones only, with some absent. This table has 65,000 to 85,000 clones, about 80% appearing once. The sample here was CD4+ or CD8+ T cells sorted from blood, taken in a trial of the OX40 agonist ivuxolimab. These receptors came from an adult with an advanced solid tumor such as melanoma, head and neck, liver or kidney cancer.

This chain uses TRBV11-3 with TRBJ1-2, with 7 bases that match TRBD1. Per the germline V gene, CDR1 is SGHNT and CDR2 is YENEEA. The V and J ends lost 0 bases and 4 bases, in that order; junction bases with no gene match: 5. The CDR3 is 15 residues long. The CDR3 region has the DNA TGTGCCAGCAGCTTAGAGGACAGGCCCTTCTATGGCTACACCTTC. The encoded protein is CASSLEDRPFYGYTF.

This sequence joins TRBV4-1 and TRBJ2-5; 12 nucleotides line up with TRBD2. The CDR3 consists of 16 residues. Germline V CDR1 and CDR2: MGHRA, YSYEKL. The V and J ends lost 2 bases and 5 bases, in that order; junction bases with no gene match: 6. This CDR3 is CASSQRTSGTGETQYF. The CDR3, as DNA: TGCGCCAGCAGCCAAAGGACTAGCGGGACAGGGGAGACCCAGTACTTC.

The chain links TRBV7-2 to TRBJ2-7, with D tentatively TRBD1 or TRBD2 (5 bases each). The germline gives CDR1 SGHTA, CDR2 FQGNSA. Deletions cut 5 bases from V and 2 bases from J, with 16 bases between. The CDR3 extends over 15 amino acids. CDR3 sequence reads: CASSPERGRTYEQYF. Written as DNA, the CDR3 is TGTGCCAGCAGCCCGGAACGGGGCAGGACCTACGAGCAGTACTTC.

The chain links TRBV6-5 to TRBJ1-4; D not resolved. The germline V gene encodes CDR1 MNHEY and CDR2 SVGAGI. This CDR3 contains 14 residues. V dropped 5 bases and J dropped 8 bases, with 15 bases sitting between them. The CDR3 bases are TGTGCCAGCAGTAGTGGGTACGCGGGCGAAAAACTGTTTTTT. Protein product: CASSSGYAGEKLFF.

V is TRBV28 and J is TRBJ2-7; TRBD2 aligns across 8 bases. The germline CDR1 and CDR2 sequences are MDHEN and SYDVKM. With 6 bases clipped from V and 6 bases from J, the junction kept 13 bases outside the gene matches. The CDR3 has 15 residues. CDR3 in DNA: TGTGCCAGCAGCAGCCCCGGAGCGGGAGCCCTCGAGCAGTACTTC. Translated: CASSSPGAGALEQYF.

The gene calls are TRBV5-4 and TRBJ2-2, with no clear D. The CDR3 has 15 amino acids. V lost 3 bases and J 2 bases, leaving 11 bases between the germline ends. The V gene's germline CDR1 is SGHNT and CDR2 YYREEE (reference sequence). The CDR3 sequence: CASSSRLVNTGELFF. Written as DNA, the CDR3 is TGTGCCAGCAGCTCAAGACTCGTAAACACCGGGGAGCTGTTTTTT.

Worth noting for this clone: Germline and junction disagree at one end, which may indicate a read error. The CDR3 coding sequence is TGTGCTAGCAGCTCAAACCCCGGGGACACCATATATTTT. Its protein product is CASSSNPGDTIYF. The gene calls are TRBV7-7 and TRBJ1-3; D is ambiguous. CDR1 is SSHAT and CDR2 is FNYEAQ in the germline V gene (reference sequence). The CDR3 contains 13 residues. The complete variable domain, with remaining parts taken from reference TRBV7-7 and TRBJ1-3, reads GAGVSQSPRYKVTKRGQDVTLRCDPISSHATLYWYQQALGQGPEFLTYFNYEAQPDKSGLPSDRFSAERPEGSISTLTIQRTEQRDSAMYRCASSSNPGDTIYFGEGSWLTVV.

The genes are TRBV7-9 and TRBJ1-6; D not resolved. Trimming removed 5 bases from V and 8 bases from J, with 13 bases in between. Germline-derived CDR1 and CDR2 are SEHNR and FQNEAQ (reference sequence). The CDR3 extends over 14 amino acids. The CDR3 region has the DNA TGTGCCAGCAGCCCCACAACCCCTGATTCACCCCTCCACTTT. It encodes CASSPTTPDSPLHF.

The V gene is TRBV2, the J gene TRBJ2-6; D may be TRBD1 or TRBD2 (5 bases each). Trimming shortened V by 7 bases and J by 0 bases, and 22 bases separated the two germline ends. This CDR3 contains 19 residues. Germline V CDR1 and CDR2: SNHLY, FYNNEI. Written as DNA, the CDR3 is TGTGCCAGCACGACTAAATATAGGACAACAAGCTCTGGGGCCAACGTCCTGACTTTC. It specifies CASTTKYRTTSSGANVLTF.

J is TRBJ2-3 and V is TRBV11-3, with a possible D match to TRBD1 (6 bases). Trimming took off 6 bases at V and 6 bases at J, with 16 bases between the two ends. The CDR3 is made up of 14 amino acids. CDR1 is SGHNT and CDR2 is YENEEA in the germline V gene. In DNA form, the CDR3 reads TGTGCCAGCAGTAATCACAGGGTGACGGATACGCAGTATTTT. It yields the protein CASSNHRVTDTQYF.

The rearrangement joins TRBV4-3 to TRBJ2-7; 12 bases agree with TRBD2. CDR1 is LGHNA, CDR2 YSLEER, per germline. Unmatched junction bases numbered 3, after V lost 1 base and J lost 2 bases. This CDR3 has 16 amino acids. CDR3 amino acids: CASSQGWTSGTYEQYF. The CDR3 region has the DNA TGCGCCAGCAGCCAAGGCTGGACTAGCGGGACCTACGAGCAGTACTTC.